A single sample gave rise to the 20 T cell receptor beta chains below, sequenced in a study of cytomegalovirus exposure and HLA in healthy donors. The PCR used 60 Vbeta and 13 Jbeta primers. Data came from immunoSEQ multiplex PCR; TCRdb stores just in-frame clones and leaves some out. The repertoire holds hundreds of thousands of clones, with approximately 83% as singletons. The sample consisted of PBMCs. The receptors were sampled from a boy aged 2-9 years in good health and CMV-seronegative.

V and J are TRBV27 and TRBJ2-1, with 8 positions matching TRBD2. This CDR3 comprises 16 residues. The germline V gene has CDR1 MNHEY and CDR2 SMNVEV (reference sequence). V lost 4 bases, J lost 8 bases, and 13 bases stayed unmatched. In DNA, the CDR3 is TGTGCCAGCAGTTCACCTTCCGGGACTAGTGGCGATGAGCAGTTCTTC. Translated, it gives CASSSPSGTSGDEQFF.

The chain links TRBV6-1 to TRBJ1-1; D is unresolved. Deletions cut 2 bases from V and 1 base from J, with 5 bases between. Germline CDR1 is MNHNS and CDR2 is SASEGT. CDR3 length: 13 amino acids. CDR3 protein: CASSEHRNTEAFF. The CDR3, as DNA: TGTGCCAGCAGTGAACACAGGAACACTGAAGCTTTCTTT.

The table lists this clone with a few counts. This chain joins TRBV27 and TRBJ1-1, with 7 bases aligning to TRBD1. The trim removed 5 bases at V and 8 bases at J, leaving 17 bases unmatched. This CDR3 contains 16 residues. Germline CDR1 reads MNHEY; CDR2 reads SMNVEV (reference sequence). CDR3 residues: CASSPAASHRGHEAFF. The CDR3, as DNA: TGTGCCAGCAGTCCCGCGGCTAGCCACAGGGGTCACGAAGCTTTCTTT.

The CDR3 region has the DNA TGTGCCAGCAGCCCGTCAGGGGGTAATGAAAAACTGTTTTTT. Translation gives CASSPSGGNEKLFF. The V call is TRBV7-6, the J call TRBJ1-4; 7 positions agree with TRBD1. The CDR3 runs 14 residues. Germline trimming cut 5 bases from V and 4 bases from J; bases unmatched to any gene: 4. Germline V gene data show CDR1 as SGHVS and CDR2 as FNYEAQ.

The V and J genes are TRBV4-1 and TRBJ2-1; 9 positions match TRBD1. The CDR3 runs 15 residues. The germline V gene has CDR1 MGHRA and CDR2 YSYEKL. The trim removed 4 bases at V and 5 bases at J, leaving 6 bases unmatched. The CDR3 region has the DNA TGCGCCAGCAGCCTCCAACAGGGGGCACACAATGAGCAGTTCTTC. This gives the protein CASSLQQGAHNEQFF.

This clone was seen a single time. V and J are TRBV19 and TRBJ2-5; the D gene is possibly TRBD2 (5 bases). Trimming pared 1 base from V and 7 bases from J, leaving 10 bases between. Germline lookup yields CDR1 LNHDA and CDR2 SQIVND (reference sequence). This CDR3 spans 13 amino acids. CDR3 in amino acids: CASSIGSSMTQYF. For the CDR3, the DNA is TGTGCCAGTAGTATAGGGTCTAGCATGACCCAGTACTTC.

The CDR3 DNA follows: TGTGCCAGCAGCTCCAGCGGGGCGATTCTGGAGCCCCAGCATTTT. This codes for CASSSSGAILEPQHF. The chain carries TRBV7-6 and TRBJ1-5, with D possibly matching TRBD1 (5 bases). Trimming left V 4 bases short and J 8 bases short, with 18 bases between. Germline V gene data show CDR1 as SGHVS and CDR2 as FNYEAQ. The CDR3 has 15 residues.

In its sample, this clone was seen once. The rearrangement links TRBV12-5 to TRBJ2-7, with D unclear. Germline V lookup: CDR1 LGHNT, CDR2 FRNRAP. This CDR3 comprises 13 residues. The V end lost 5 bases, the J end lost 1 base, and 9 bases lay between the germline ends. The CDR3 region is CASGPSGSYEQYF. DNA of the CDR3: TGTGCTAGTGGTCCGTCGGGTTCCTACGAGCAGTACTTC.

The DNA for the CDR3 is TGTGCCACTCAACAGGGGACGCAGCGTTATCAGCCCCAGCATTTT. Its protein product is CATQQGTQRYQPQHF. The chain combines TRBV15 with TRBJ1-5; 7 nucleotides agree with TRBD1. Trimming took 9 bases from V and 5 from J; bases not matched to a gene: 13. The length of the CDR3 is 15 residues. Germline values: CDR1 LNHNV, CDR2 YYDKDF (reference sequence).

V and J are TRBV9 and TRBJ1-2; no clear D gene. The CDR3 extends over 13 amino acids. Germline V gives CDR1 SGDLS, CDR2 YYNGEE. Trimming stripped 0 bases from V and 5 bases from J, with 8 bases between. CDR3 in amino acids: CASSVDLLYGYTF. The CDR3 DNA reads TGTGCCAGCAGCGTAGATCTTTTATATGGCTACACCTTC.

The rearrangement joins TRBV25-1 to TRBJ2-5; 9 bases map to TRBD2. Trimming at V came to 6 bases and at J to 5 bases, leaving 10 bases not matched to a gene. The CDR3 is made up of 15 amino acids. The germline V gene encodes CDR1 MGHDK and CDR2 SYGVNS. CDR3 amino acids: CASSPLAGAWETQYF. The CDR3 DNA is TGTGCCAGCAGCCCCTTAGCGGGAGCTTGGGAGACCCAGTACTTC.

The chain uses TRBV6-5 and TRBJ2-1; 7 bases align to TRBD2. CDR3 length: 13 residues. Trimming took 6 bases from V and 6 from J; bases not matched to a gene: 5. CDR1 is MNHEY and CDR2 is SVGAGI in the germline V gene. The CDR3 loop is CASRLGGFNEQFF. The CDR3 nucleotides are TGTGCCAGCAGGCTCGGGGGGTTCAATGAGCAGTTCTTC.

This clone was counted only a few times. The V gene is TRBV10-3, the J gene TRBJ1-1; D uncertain. Trimming removed 0 bases from V and 7 bases from J, with 9 bases in between. The CDR3 totals 13 residues. Germline-derived CDR1 and CDR2 are ENHRY and SYGVKD. The CDR3 nucleotides read TGTGCCATCAGTGAGTCAAGGGAGTTTGAAGCTTTCTTT. It yields the protein CAISESREFEAFF.

The V and J genes are TRBV2 and TRBJ1-2; 7 bases agree with TRBD1. Germline V gene data show CDR1 as SNHLY and CDR2 as FYNNEI. Trimming cost V 4 bases and J 1 base; bases outside gene matches: 0. The CDR3 totals 13 residues. The CDR3 reads CASSGDSNYGYTF. The CDR3 DNA is TGTGCCAGCAGTGGGGACAGTAACTATGGCTACACCTTC.

The genes are TRBV7-8 and TRBJ1-2; D perhaps matches TRBD1 (6 bases). Trimming removed 3 bases from V and 6 bases from J, with 20 bases in between. Germline lookup yields CDR1 SGHVS and CDR2 FQNEAQ. This CDR3 has 16 amino acids. The CDR3 here is CASSLGRGGRIDGYTF. As DNA, the CDR3 is TGTGCCAGCAGCTTGGGGCGGGGGGGGCGCATCGATGGCTACACCTTC.

This chain joins TRBV10-3 and TRBJ2-5; D gene unclear. Germline CDR1 is ENHRY and CDR2 is SYGVKD. V lost 4 bases to trimming and J lost 3 bases, with 6 bases between them. The CDR3 length is 12 residues. The CDR3 coding sequence is TGTGCCATCAGTGCGGCGGAAGAGACCCAGTACTTC. It codes for CAISAAEETQYF.

The genes are TRBV7-9 and TRBJ2-4; D perhaps matches TRBD1 (7 bases). From germline, CDR1 is SEHNR and CDR2 FQNEAQ (reference sequence). Trimming stripped 4 bases from V and 8 bases from J, with 18 bases between. CDR3 length equals 15 residues. The chain's CDR3 is CASSSLGGGADIQYF. Here the CDR3 DNA reads TGTGCCAGCAGCTCCCTTGGAGGGGGCGCGGACATTCAGTACTTC.

A few counts support this clone. The chain is built from TRBV4-2 and TRBJ1-1; D is ambiguous. V was shortened by 8 bases and J by 3 bases, with 19 bases between the two germline ends. This CDR3 spans 15 amino acids. Germline V gives CDR1 LGHNA, CDR2 YNFKEQ. The CDR3, as DNA: TGTGCCAGCGCCAGGCAACCAGGCCAGGACACTGAAGCTTTCTTT. It yields the protein CASARQPGQDTEAFF.

The chain carries TRBV6-5 and TRBJ2-2, with D possibly TRBD2 on 5 matching bases. The CDR3 loop spans 14 amino acids. Trimming stripped 8 bases from V and 1 base from J, with 11 bases between. Per the germline V gene, CDR1 is MNHEY and CDR2 is SVGAGI. The CDR3 DNA sequence: TGTGCCAGCTGGAGAGGGCGGAACACCGGGGAGCTGTTTTTT. Translation gives CASWRGRNTGELFF.

The chain uses TRBV7-6 and TRBJ1-1; D not certain. This CDR3 is built from 14 residues. V lost 1 base and J 4 bases, leaving 10 bases between the germline ends. Per the germline V gene, CDR1 is SGHVS and CDR2 is FNYEAQ. The CDR3 reads CASSLGQYGTEAFF. The CDR3 DNA is TGTGCCAGCAGCTTAGGTCAGTATGGCACTGAAGCTTTCTTT. The full variable domain, in which reference TRBV7-6 and TRBJ1-1 provide the parts outside the CDR3, is GAGVSQSPRYKVTKRGQDVALRCDPISGHVSLYWYRQALGQGPEFLTYFNYEAQQDKSGLPNDRFSAERPEGSISTLTIQRTEQRDSAMYRCASSLGQYGTEAFFGQGTRLTVV.